Following are 15 T cell receptor beta chains from one sample sequenced in a study of shared clonotypes between healthy human individuals. Clones were sequenced by immunoSEQ multiplex PCR, and TCRdb holds only the in-frame ones, with some missing. Of roughly 2.5 million clones listed, 90% to 95% are singletons. The sample taken for sequencing was naive CD4+ T cells sorted from blood. Subset reported: CD45RA+ positively selected. All receptors come from a young man in good health.

The genes are TRBV5-4 and TRBJ2-1; either TRBD1 or TRBD2 may supply D (7 bases each). Germline V gene lookup returns CDR1 SGHNT and CDR2 YYREEE (reference sequence). CDR3 length equals 16 residues. V lost 4 bases and J 7 bases, leaving 21 bases between the germline ends. CDR3 amino acids: CASSGEGAGGLNEQFF. The CDR3 DNA follows: TGTGCCAGCAGCGGGGAGGGGGCAGGAGGGTTAAATGAGCAGTTCTTC.

The chain has TRBV5-4 and TRBJ2-5; TRBD2 aligns across 11 bases. Losses at the gene ends were 4 bases for V and 2 bases for J; bases not matched to a gene: 4. Germline V lookup: CDR1 SGHNT, CDR2 YYREEE (reference sequence). The CDR3 runs 15 residues. The CDR3 here is CASSARLAGQETQYF. CDR3 DNA: TGTGCCAGCAGCGCCAGACTAGCGGGGCAAGAGACCCAGTACTTC.

Worth noting for this clone: This sample also contains other DNA sequences that code for the same CDR3. This chain joins TRBV5-4 and TRBJ1-4; D may be TRBD1 (5 bases). Looked up from germline, CDR1 is SGHNT and CDR2 is YYREEE (reference sequence). The CDR3 totals 14 residues. The V end lost 0 bases, the J end lost 8 bases, and 11 bases lay between the germline ends. CDR3 amino acids: CASSLGQGREKLFF. CDR3 bases: TGTGCCAGCAGCTTGGGGCAGGGCCGGGAAAAACTGTTTTTT.

The gene calls are TRBV25-1 and TRBJ2-1; D remains unclear. The CDR3 length is 16 residues. Per the germline V gene, CDR1 is MGHDK and CDR2 is SYGVNS. V was cut by 7 bases and J by 6 bases, with 22 bases left in between. This chain's CDR3 is CASTHVTTIRVNEQFF. DNA for the CDR3: TGTGCCAGCACCCATGTCACTACAATAAGGGTCAATGAGCAGTTCTTC. The full variable domain, its missing parts supplied by reference TRBV25-1 and TRBJ2-1, is EADIYQTPRYLVIGTGKKITLECSQTMGHDKMYWYQQDPGMELHLIHYSYGVNSTEKGDLSSESTVSRIRTEHFPLTLESARPSHTSQYLCASTHVTTIRVNEQFFGPGTRLTVL.

V usage is TRBV6-5 and J usage is TRBJ2-3; D is possibly TRBD2 (7 bases). Germline loops: CDR1 MNHEY, CDR2 SVGAGI. V lost 2 bases to trimming and J lost 4 bases, with 13 bases between them. The length of the CDR3 is 15 residues. CDR3 nucleotides: TGTGCCAGCAGTTACAGGGGGGGCGGCCCAGATACGCAGTATTTT. Protein sequence: CASSYRGGGPDTQYF.

The chain uses TRBV4-1 and TRBJ2-7; tentative D call: TRBD1 (6 bases). The CDR3 length is 13 residues. The V end was cut by 4 bases, the J end by 6 bases, with 13 bases between. In germline, CDR1 is MGHRA, CDR2 YSYEKL. The CDR3 is CASSLKQGVEQYF. CDR3 DNA: TGCGCCAGCAGCCTCAAACAGGGTGTCGAGCAGTACTTC.

The chain joins TRBV6-6 to TRBJ2-7; D is uncertain. CDR1 MNHNY and CDR2 SVGAGI come from the germline V gene (reference sequence). Trimming cost V 4 bases and J 8 bases, with 9 bases left between them. The CDR3 loop spans 11 amino acids. CDR3 protein: CASSWERQQYF. For the CDR3, the DNA is TGTGCCAGCAGTTGGGAACGGCAGCAGTACTTC.

As concerns this clone: Other nucleotide sequences in the sample specify the same CDR3. This chain connects TRBV23-1 to TRBJ1-2; 10 bases fit TRBD1. TRBV23-1 is an ORF, with its function uncertain. V shed 0 bases, J shed 8 bases, and the junction held 6 bases outside the gene matches. The CDR3 is 15 amino acids. DNA of the CDR3: TGCGCCAGCAGTCAATCCGGGACAGGGGTTTACGGCTACACCTTC. It yields the protein CASSQSGTGVYGYTF.

The CDR3 here is CASSYGTVLAGDPYNEQFF. As DNA, the CDR3 is TGTGCCAGCAGCTACGGGACGGTCCTAGCGGGGGACCCCTACAATGAGCAGTTCTTC. V usage is TRBV11-2 and J usage is TRBJ2-1; 10 bases match TRBD2. From germline, CDR1 is SGHAT and CDR2 FQNNGV. The junction had 14 bases not matched to a gene; V was cut back by 4 bases and J by 2 bases. This CDR3 has 19 residues.

As regards this clone: The junction shows a germline mismatch at one end, possibly a read error. The V and J genes are TRBV28 and TRBJ2-7; a possible D gene is TRBD2 (6 bases). This CDR3 has 11 amino acids. Germline V CDR1 and CDR2: MDHEN, SYDVKM. The CDR3 DNA follows: TGTGCCAGCAGGGGACTTCCTCCACAACACTTC. Protein sequence: CASRGLPPQHF.

The chain combines TRBV6-1 with TRBJ2-2, with 7 bases aligning to TRBD1. V shed 4 bases, J shed 1 base, and the junction held 3 bases outside the gene matches. Germline V gene data show CDR1 as MNHNS and CDR2 as SASEGT. This CDR3 has 15 amino acids. The CDR3 sequence is CASSVRDRNTGELFF. CDR3 nucleotide sequence: TGTGCCAGCAGTGTGAGGGACAGGAACACCGGGGAGCTGTTTTTT.

Notes on this clone: Other nucleotide sequences from this sample produce the same CDR3. The rearrangement links TRBV10-3 to TRBJ2-7; D is undetermined. The CDR3 consists of 14 residues. V was cut by 3 bases and J by 0 bases, with 9 bases left in between. Germline V lookup: CDR1 ENHRY, CDR2 SYGVKD. The CDR3 nucleotides are TGTGCCATCAGTGAATCCCCTGGCTCCTACGAGCAGTACTTC. This gives the protein CAISESPGSYEQYF.

The rearrangement uses TRBV10-3 and TRBJ2-2; weak D call: TRBD2 (6 bases). The CDR3 is 17 amino acids. The V gene lost 7 bases and the J gene lost 0 bases, with 18 bases spanning the gap. Germline V CDR1 and CDR2: ENHRY, SYGVKD. CDR3 DNA sequence: TGTGCCATCACCCCCCACGGGGGAGACGCGAACACCGGGGAGCTGTTTTTT. It translates to CAITPHGGDANTGELFF.

This chain connects TRBV30 to TRBJ1-4; D is unclear. Trimming shortened V by 0 bases and J by 5 bases, and 10 bases separated the two germline ends. CDR3 length: 14 residues. CDR1 GTSNPN and CDR2 SVGIG come from the germline V gene (reference sequence). In nucleotides, the CDR3 is TGTGCCTGGAGTGTACTACCGGAAAATGAAAAACTGTTTTTT. Translating it yields CAWSVLPENEKLFF.

V gene TRBV11-2 combines with J gene TRBJ1-1; D uncertain. Germline-derived CDR1 and CDR2 are SGHAT and FQNNGV. CDR3 length: 13 residues. Trimming stripped 2 bases from V and 4 bases from J, with 8 bases between. The CDR3 protein is CASSLSEGTEAFF. The DNA for the CDR3 is TGTGCCAGCAGCTTAAGTGAGGGCACTGAAGCTTTCTTT.